This T cell receptor beta chain originates from a study of T cells in tuberculosis. The ends were cut back, 4 bases at V and 6 bases at J, with 12 bases in the middle. This CDR3 has 13 residues. The germline V gene encodes CDR1 SGHTA and CDR2 FQGTGA. This clone has a handful of counts. Only in-frame clones appear in the TCRdb table, and some are missing; sequencing was by immunoSEQ multiplex PCR. The data contain about 25,000 clones, more than 90% of them seen just once; the ten biggest clones take up roughly 16%. The TCR originated in a donor aged 5 to 30 with latent tuberculosis or without tuberculosis infection. Some clones in this sample may be carry-over from other donors' samples. Sequenced sample: PBMCs. The chain joins TRBV7-3 to TRBJ1-1; a possible D gene is TRBD1 (5 bases). The CDR3 bases are TGTGCCAGCAGCTCCCTTTGGGGCGCTGAAGCTTTCTTT. As protein: CASSSLWGAEAFF.